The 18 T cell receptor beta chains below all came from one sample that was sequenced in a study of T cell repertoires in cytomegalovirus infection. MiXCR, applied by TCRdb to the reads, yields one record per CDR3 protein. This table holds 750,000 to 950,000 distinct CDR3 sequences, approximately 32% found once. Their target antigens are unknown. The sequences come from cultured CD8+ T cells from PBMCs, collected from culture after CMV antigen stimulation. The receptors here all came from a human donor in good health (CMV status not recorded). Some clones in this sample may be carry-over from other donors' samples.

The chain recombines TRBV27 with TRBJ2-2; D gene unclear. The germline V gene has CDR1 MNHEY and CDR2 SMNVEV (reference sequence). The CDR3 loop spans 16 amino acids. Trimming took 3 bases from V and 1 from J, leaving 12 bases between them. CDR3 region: CASSFQRGLNTGELFF. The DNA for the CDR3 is TGTGCCAGCAGTTTTCAGCGCGGATTGAACACCGGGGAGCTGTTTTTT.

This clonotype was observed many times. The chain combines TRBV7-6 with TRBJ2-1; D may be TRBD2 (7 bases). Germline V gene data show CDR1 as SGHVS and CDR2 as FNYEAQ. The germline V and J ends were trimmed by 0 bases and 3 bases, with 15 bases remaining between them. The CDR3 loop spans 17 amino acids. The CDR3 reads CASSLAARGALYNEQFF. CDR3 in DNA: TGTGCCAGCAGCTTAGCGGCCCGGGGGGCACTCTACAATGAGCAGTTCTTC.

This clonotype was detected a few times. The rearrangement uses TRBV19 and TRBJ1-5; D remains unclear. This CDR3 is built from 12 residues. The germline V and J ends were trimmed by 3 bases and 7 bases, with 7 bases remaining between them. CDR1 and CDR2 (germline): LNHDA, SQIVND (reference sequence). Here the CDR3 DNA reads TGTGCCAGTAGTATTCAAGGCCAGCCCCAGCATTTT. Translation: CASSIQGQPQHF.

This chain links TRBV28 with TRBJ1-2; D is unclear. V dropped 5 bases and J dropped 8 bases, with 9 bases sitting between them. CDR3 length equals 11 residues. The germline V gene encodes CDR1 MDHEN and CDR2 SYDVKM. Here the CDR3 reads CASSPYMGYTF. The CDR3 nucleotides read TGTGCCAGCAGTCCCTACATGGGCTACACCTTC.

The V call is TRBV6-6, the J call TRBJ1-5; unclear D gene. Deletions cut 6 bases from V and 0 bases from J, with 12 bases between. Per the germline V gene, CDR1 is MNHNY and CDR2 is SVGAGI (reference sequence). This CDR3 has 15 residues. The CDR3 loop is CASRIPRGSNQPQHF. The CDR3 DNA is TGTGCCAGCAGAATACCTCGGGGTAGCAATCAGCCCCAGCATTTT.

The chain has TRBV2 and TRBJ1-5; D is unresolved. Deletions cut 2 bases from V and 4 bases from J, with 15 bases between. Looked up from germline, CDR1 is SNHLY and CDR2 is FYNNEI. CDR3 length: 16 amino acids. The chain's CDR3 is CASSEKPGRRNQPQHF. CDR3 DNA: TGTGCCAGCAGTGAAAAGCCGGGGAGGCGGAATCAGCCCCAGCATTTT.

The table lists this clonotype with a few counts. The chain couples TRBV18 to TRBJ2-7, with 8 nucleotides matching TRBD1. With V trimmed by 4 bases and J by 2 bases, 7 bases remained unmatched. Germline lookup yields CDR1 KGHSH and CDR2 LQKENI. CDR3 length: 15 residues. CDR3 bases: TGTGCCAGCTCACTCGGGACAGGCGAGACCTACGAGCAGTACGTC. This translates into CASSLGTGETYEQYV.

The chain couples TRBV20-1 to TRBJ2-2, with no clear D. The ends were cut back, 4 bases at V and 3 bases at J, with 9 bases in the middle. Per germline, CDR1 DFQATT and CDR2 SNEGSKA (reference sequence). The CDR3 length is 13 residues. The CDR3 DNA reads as TGCAGTGCTAAGGCGATTCACACCGGGGAGCTGTTTTTT. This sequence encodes CSAKAIHTGELFF.

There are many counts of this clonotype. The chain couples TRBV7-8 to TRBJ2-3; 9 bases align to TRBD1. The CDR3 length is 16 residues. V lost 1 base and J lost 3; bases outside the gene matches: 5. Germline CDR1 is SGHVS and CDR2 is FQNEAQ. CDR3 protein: CASSLGGQGLTDTQYF. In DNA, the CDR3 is TGTGCCAGCAGCTTAGGGGGACAGGGTTTAACAGATACGCAGTATTTT.

CDR3: CASSLAGQGTGELFF. Here the CDR3 DNA reads TGCGCCAGCAGCTTGGCGGGACAGGGGACCGGGGAGCTGTTTTTT. The gene calls are TRBV5-1 and TRBJ2-2; 10 nucleotides match TRBD1. V shed 0 bases and J 5 bases; nucleotides not matched to a gene: 1. Germline CDR1 SGHRS, CDR2 YFSETQ. This CDR3 contains 15 residues.

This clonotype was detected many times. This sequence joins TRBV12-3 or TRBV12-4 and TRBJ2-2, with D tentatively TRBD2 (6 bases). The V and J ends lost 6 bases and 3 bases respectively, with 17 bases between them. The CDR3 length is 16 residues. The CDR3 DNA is TGTGCCAGCAGCCATGGGACTTCTCTACACACCGGGGAGCTGTTTTTT. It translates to CASSHGTSLHTGELFF.

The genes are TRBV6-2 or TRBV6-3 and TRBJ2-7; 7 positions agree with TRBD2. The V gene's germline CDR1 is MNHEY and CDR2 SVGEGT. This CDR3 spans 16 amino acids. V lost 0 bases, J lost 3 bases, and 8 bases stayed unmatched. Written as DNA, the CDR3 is TGTGCCAGCAGTTACTCGAGATCCAGCGGGGACTACGAGCAGTACGTC. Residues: CASSYSRSSGDYEQYV.

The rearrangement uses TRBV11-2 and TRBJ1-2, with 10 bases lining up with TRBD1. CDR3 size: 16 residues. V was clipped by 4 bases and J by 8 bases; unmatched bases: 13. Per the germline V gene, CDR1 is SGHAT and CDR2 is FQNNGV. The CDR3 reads CASSSGTGASPRGYTF. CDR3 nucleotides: TGTGCCAGCAGCTCCGGGACAGGGGCCTCCCCGCGGGGCTACACCTTC.

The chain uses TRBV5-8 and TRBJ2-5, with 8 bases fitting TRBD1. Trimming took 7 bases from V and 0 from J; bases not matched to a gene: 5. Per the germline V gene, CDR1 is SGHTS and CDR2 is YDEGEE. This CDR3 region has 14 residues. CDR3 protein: CASRYRGYQETQYF. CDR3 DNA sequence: TGTGCCAGCCGATACAGGGGGTACCAAGAGACCCAGTACTTC.

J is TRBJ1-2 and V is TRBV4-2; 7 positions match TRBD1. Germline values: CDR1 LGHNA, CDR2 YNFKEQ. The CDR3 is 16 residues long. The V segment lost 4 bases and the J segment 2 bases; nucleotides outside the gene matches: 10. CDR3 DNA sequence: TGTGCCAGCAGCCCCAATCGGGACAGAATAAACTATGGCTACACCTTC. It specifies CASSPNRDRINYGYTF.

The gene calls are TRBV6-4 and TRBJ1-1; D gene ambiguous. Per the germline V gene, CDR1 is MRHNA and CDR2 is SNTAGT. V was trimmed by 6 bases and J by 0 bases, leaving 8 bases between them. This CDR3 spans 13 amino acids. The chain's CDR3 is CASRRHLNTEAFF. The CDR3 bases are TGTGCCAGCAGACGACACCTGAACACTGAAGCTTTCTTT.

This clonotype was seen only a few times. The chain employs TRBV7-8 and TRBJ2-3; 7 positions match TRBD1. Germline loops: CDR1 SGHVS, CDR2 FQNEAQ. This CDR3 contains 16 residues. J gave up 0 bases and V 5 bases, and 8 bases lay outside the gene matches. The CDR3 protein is CASSPRTGPSTDTQYF. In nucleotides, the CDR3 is TGTGCCAGCAGCCCGAGGACAGGCCCTAGCACAGATACGCAGTATTTT.

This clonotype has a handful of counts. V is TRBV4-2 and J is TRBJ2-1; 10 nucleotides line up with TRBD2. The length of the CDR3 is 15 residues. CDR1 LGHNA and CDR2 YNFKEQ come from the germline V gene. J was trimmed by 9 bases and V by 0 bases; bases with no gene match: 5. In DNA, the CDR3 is TGTGCCAGCAGCCAAGATGCACTAGCGGGGATTGAGCAGTTCTTC. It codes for CASSQDALAGIEQFF.